A selection of T cell receptor beta chains follows, all from one sample in a study of cytomegalovirus exposure and HLA in healthy donors. Generated by immunoSEQ multiplex PCR, the TCRdb table keeps only in-frame clones and is missing some. This table has around 150,000 clones, approximately 85% appearing once. Sequencing was carried out using PBMCs. Receptors were obtained from a girl aged 2-9 years in good health and CMV-seropositive. CDR3s include the opening cysteine and the closing phenylalanine or tryptophan. A D gene is named only where the DNA matches it firmly. For some rows the clone size is stated as once, few or many, or as a class when expanded; others skip it.

d_call	v_call	cdr3_length	j_call	clone_size	cdr3_nt	cdr3_aa
TRBD2	TRBV27	14	TRBJ2-5	.	TGTGCCAGCAGTCCCCGACTAGCGGGAGAGACCCAGTACTTC	CASSPRLAGETQYF
.	TRBV30	14	TRBJ2-4	.	TGTGCCTGGAGGAGGGTGGGCGCCAAAAACATTCAGTACTTC	CAWRRVGAKNIQYF
.	TRBV18	15	TRBJ1-5	.	TGTGCCAGCTCACTTGACCTACAGGGAGTCCAGCCCCAGCATTTT	CASSLDLQGVQPQHF
.	TRBV6-5	11	TRBJ1-1	.	TGTGCCAGCAGGCGACAGGCTGAAGCTTTCTTT	CASRRQAEAFF
.	TRBV18	16	TRBJ2-5	.	TGTGCCAGCTCACCACCGAAATCCGGGTTACAAGAGACCCAGTACTTC	CASSPPKSGLQETQYF
TRBD1	TRBV29-1	14	TRBJ2-3	.	TGCAGCGCGGTCGGACAGGAGGGCACAGATACGCAGTATTTT	CSAVGQEGTDTQYF
TRBD2	TRBV7-7	13	TRBJ2-1	.	TGTGCTAGCAGCCTTGGACTAGTTGATGAGCAGTTCTTC	CASSLGLVDEQFF
.	TRBV4-1	15	TRBJ1-5	.	TGCGCCAGCAGCCAAGACCAGGGGTCGCCTCAGCCCCAGCATTTT	CASSQDQGSPQPQHF
TRBD1	TRBV5-6	17	TRBJ1-3	.	TGTGCCAGCAGTGGGGGACAGGCCCCTAGGTATGGAAACACCATATATTTT	CASSGGQAPRYGNTIYF
.	TRBV28	13	TRBJ1-2	.	TGTGCCAGCACCCTCGGGGGGTTCTATGGCTACACCTTC	CASTLGGFYGYTF
.	TRBV5-6	13	TRBJ1-4	.	TGTGCCAGCAGCCGGGGGATGAGTGAAAAACTGTTTTTT	CASSRGMSEKLFF
TRBD1	TRBV5-1	16	TRBJ2-2	.	TGCGCCAGCAGTACTCCCGGGACAGGGGTCACCGGGGAGCTGTTTTTT	CASSTPGTGVTGELFF
.	TRBV4-1	15	TRBJ2-1	few	TGCGCCAGCAGCCAAGTTCTGCGCGTCTACAATGAGCAGTTCTTC	CASSQVLRVYNEQFF
.	TRBV7-9	14	TRBJ1-2	.	TGTGCCAGCAGCCCCAGGCGACAGAATTATGGCTACACCTTC	CASSPRRQNYGYTF
TRBD2	TRBV19	18	TRBJ2-5	.	TGTGCCAGTAGTCCCTGGGGACTAGCGGGAGTCTCCTATGAGACCCAGTACTTC	CASSPWGLAGVSYETQYF
TRBD2	TRBV18	17	TRBJ2-1	once	TGTGCCAGCTCTCCCCCAGGGGGACTAGCGGCCTACAATGAGCAGTTCTTC	CASSPPGGLAAYNEQFF
TRBD2	TRBV30	13	TRBJ2-7	.	TGTGCCTGGAGTCAAAGCGGGAACTACGAGCAGTACTTC	CAWSQSGNYEQYF
.	TRBV4-1	16	TRBJ2-7	.	TGCGCCAGCAGCCAAGGCTGGGGCCCGTTGACCTACGAGCAGTACTTC	CASSQGWGPLTYEQYF
TRBD1	TRBV5-1	13	TRBJ2-1	once	TGCGCCACCGGGACAGGACTTCTCAATGAGCAGTTCTTC	CATGTGLLNEQFF
TRBD2	TRBV5-6	18	TRBJ2-3	.	TGTGCCAGCAGTCAATTGGTGGGTCTAGCGGGACTCGCAGATACGCAGTATTTT	CASSQLVGLAGLADTQYF